This T cell receptor (beta chain) is from a study of T cell responses to AZD1222 COVID-19 vaccine. Clones were read by immunoSEQ multiplex PCR, and TCRdb kept only the in-frame ones, dropping some. Among 150,000 or so clones, approximately 90% were seen once, and the ten largest hold about 7%. V dropped 1 base and J dropped 3 bases, with 7 bases sitting between them. This CDR3 spans 13 amino acids. Germline CDR1 is SGHDN and CDR2 is FVKESK. Findings and caveats of the study: Females made up more of the donors, who were largely white British, and clonal diversity may have come out too low. Spike-specific TCR breadth and depth went up after people got two AZD1222 doses. Nearly half of unique spike-specific TCRs reportedly avoided B.1.351 and B.1.1.7 mutated regions.

This clone was observed a single time. Its antigen is not known. The sample holds other DNA sequences that translate to the same CDR3. The sequence came from an adult in good health. V and J are TRBV14 and TRBJ2-7; D perhaps matches TRBD2 (6 bases). This specimen consisted of peripheral blood, obtained on day 0 of AZD1222 vaccination. CDR3 nucleotide sequence: TGTGCCAGCAGCCAAGTGGGAGGCTACGAGCAGTACTTC. Translated: CASSQVGGYEQYF.